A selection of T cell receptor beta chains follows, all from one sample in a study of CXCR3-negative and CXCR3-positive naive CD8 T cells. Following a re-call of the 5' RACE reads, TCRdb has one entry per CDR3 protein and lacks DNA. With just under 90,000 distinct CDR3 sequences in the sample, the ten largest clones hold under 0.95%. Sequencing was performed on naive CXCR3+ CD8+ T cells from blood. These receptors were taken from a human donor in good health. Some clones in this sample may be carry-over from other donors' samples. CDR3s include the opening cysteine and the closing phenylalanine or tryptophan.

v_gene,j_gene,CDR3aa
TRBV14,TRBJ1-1,CASSEEAGWEYTEAFF
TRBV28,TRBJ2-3,CASSFLRETDTQYF
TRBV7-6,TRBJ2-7,CASSQDYLYEQYF
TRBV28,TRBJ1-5,CASTPAGQNQPQHF
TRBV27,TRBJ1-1,CASSLSPNPGAGDEAFF
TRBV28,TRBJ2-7,CASRDRESYEQYF
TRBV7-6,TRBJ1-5,CASSPDGQMNQPQHF
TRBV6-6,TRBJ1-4,CASSTRANEKLFF
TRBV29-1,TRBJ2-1,CSVPRGPGAAEQFF
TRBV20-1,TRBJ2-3,CSARDRERGGHTDTQYF
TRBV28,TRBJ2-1,CASKPLAGDHNEQFF
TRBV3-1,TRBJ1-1,CASSPRMRNTEAFF
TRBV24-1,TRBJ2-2,CATSDEDSGNTGELFF
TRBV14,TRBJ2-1,CASSQLVRNEQFF
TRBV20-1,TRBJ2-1,CSASPKGLSSYNEQFF
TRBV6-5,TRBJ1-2,CASSSGGLPPNYGYTF
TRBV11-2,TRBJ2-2,CASSLDTHRLNTGELFF
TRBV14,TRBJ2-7,CASSQAGAVEQYF
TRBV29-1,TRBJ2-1,CSVEEWNEQFF
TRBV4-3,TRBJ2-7,CASSQDWGQGAAEQYF
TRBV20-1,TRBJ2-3,CSAPGSYTDTQYF
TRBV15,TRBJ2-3,CATSRVRARTDTQYF
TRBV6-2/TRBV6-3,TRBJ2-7,CASSSPPLYGEQYF
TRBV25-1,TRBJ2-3,CASRGHSTDTQYF
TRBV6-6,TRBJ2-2,CASSYLSGEGTGELFF
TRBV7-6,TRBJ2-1,CASSLVAGVSSYNEQFF
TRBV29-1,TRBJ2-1,CSVGRGFPLLQFF
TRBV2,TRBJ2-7,CASTEGLAPYEQYF
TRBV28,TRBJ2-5,CASSFPLMEGVQETQYF
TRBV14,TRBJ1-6,CASSQDRWDNSPLHF
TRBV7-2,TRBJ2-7,CASSPRGGIEYEQYF
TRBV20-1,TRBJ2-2,CSARDTGELFF
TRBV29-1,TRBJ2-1,CGVRLSDRNEQFF
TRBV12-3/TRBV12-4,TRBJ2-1,CASSLGPGLASNEQFF
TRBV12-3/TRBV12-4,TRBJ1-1,CASRTFAGTGGATEAFF
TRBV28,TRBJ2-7,CASSLLAGRSEQYF
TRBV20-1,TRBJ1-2,CSAPLDRAFNYGYTF
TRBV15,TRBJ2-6,CATSPAGGGANVLTF
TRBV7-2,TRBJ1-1,CASSFRSTEAFF
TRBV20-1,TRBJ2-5,CSAPELAGGWYQETQYF
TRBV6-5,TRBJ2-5,CASSYTAGAQETQYF
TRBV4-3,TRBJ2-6,CASSQDSSGANVLTF
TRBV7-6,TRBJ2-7,CASSLELANEQYF
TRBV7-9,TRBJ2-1,CASSAFGTRGNEQFF
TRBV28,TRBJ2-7,CASTAGFPSYEQYF
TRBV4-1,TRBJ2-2,CASSQTWGTVNTGELFF
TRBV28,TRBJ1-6,CASSSPGQQTTFYNSPLHF
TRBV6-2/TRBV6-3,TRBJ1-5,CASSSKTGFQPQHF
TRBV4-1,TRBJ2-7,CASSQSQVGEQYF
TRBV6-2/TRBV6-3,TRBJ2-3,CASSYTTSGRSTDTQYF
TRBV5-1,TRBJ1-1,CASSLDRGGSTEAFF
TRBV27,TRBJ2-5,CASSLGTGVQETQYF
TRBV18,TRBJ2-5,CASSPADNQETQYF
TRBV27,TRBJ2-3,CASQGSSTDTQYF
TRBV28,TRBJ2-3,CASSLPGLEPADTQYF
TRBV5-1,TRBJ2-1,CASSFIGNEQFF
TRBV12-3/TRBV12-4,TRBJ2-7,CASSVTWPPSGGKTYEQYF
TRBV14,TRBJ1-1,CASSRFDTRSEAFF
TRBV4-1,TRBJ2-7,CASSVRASGNYEQYF
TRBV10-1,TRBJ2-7,CASSESEGQGKDEQYF